Listed below are T cell receptor beta chains from one sample, sequenced in a study of regulatory T cells in long-lasting Graves disease. From the multiplex PCR reads, TCRdb called clonotypes with MiXCR, one entry per CDR3 protein. The repertoire includes roughly 530,000 distinct CDR3 sequences, more than 15% of them detected once, and approximately 25% sits in the top ten. These data were likewise used in another study, on T cells in Graves' hyperthyroidism and ophthalmopathy.

The sample in question was peripheral blood mononuclear cells (PBMCs), obtained at new diagnosis, from a patient treated with antithyroid drugs. The receptors come from a woman aged 40 to 65 with Graves disease. The CDR3 runs from the conserved cysteine through the conserved F or W.

J gene: TRBJ1-4; V gene: TRBV20-1; CDR3 protein: CSASQGGGSEKLFF
J gene: TRBJ2-3; V gene: TRBV7-8; CDR3 protein: CASSPEFSGTTDTQYF
J gene: TRBJ2-2; V gene: TRBV10-3; CDR3 protein: CAISESWQGTTGELFF
J gene: TRBJ1-2; V gene: TRBV9; CDR3 protein: CASSPGGEDLYGYTF
J gene: TRBJ1-5; V gene: TRBV28; CDR3 protein: CASWEQGAGNQPQHF
J gene: TRBJ2-3; V gene: TRBV12-3/TRBV12-4; CDR3 protein: CASRRLGRGLRDTDTQYF
J gene: TRBJ1-1; V gene: TRBV27; CDR3 protein: CASSLSGTMNTEAFF
J gene: TRBJ2-3; V gene: TRBV28; CDR3 protein: CASSFPRGARTDTQYF
J gene: TRBJ1-1; V gene: TRBV6-1; CDR3 protein: CASTRLRESTEAFF
J gene: TRBJ2-2; V gene: TRBV11-2; CDR3 protein: CASSLMGQGNSGELFF
J gene: TRBJ2-3; V gene: TRBV3-1; CDR3 protein: CASSQATDTQYF
J gene: TRBJ2-1; V gene: TRBV28; CDR3 protein: CASRSLEGSSYNEQFF
J gene: TRBJ2-7; V gene: TRBV11-2; CDR3 protein: CASSLMGSYEQYF
J gene: TRBJ2-3; V gene: TRBV6-2/TRBV6-3; CDR3 protein: CASSFSTSGGAVRTDTQYF
J gene: TRBJ1-2; V gene: TRBV3-1; CDR3 protein: CASSHVDGYTF
J gene: TRBJ1-1; V gene: TRBV30; CDR3 protein: CAWSEGRGAEAFF
J gene: TRBJ2-3; V gene: TRBV7-9; CDR3 protein: CASSLGGLATQYF
J gene: TRBJ2-3; V gene: TRBV5-1; CDR3 protein: CASSLQGWPDTQYF
J gene: TRBJ1-1; V gene: TRBV6-5; CDR3 protein: CASSYRGWTEAFF
J gene: TRBJ2-5; V gene: TRBV19; CDR3 protein: CASRGQVSETQYF
J gene: NA; V gene: TRBV29-1; CDR3 protein: CSVELANEQFF
J gene: TRBJ1-3; V gene: TRBV29-1; CDR3 protein: CSVRDRASGNTIYF
J gene: TRBJ1-6; V gene: TRBV19; CDR3 protein: CASSKGVAGNSPLHF
J gene: TRBJ2-1; V gene: TRBV11-2; CDR3 protein: CASSLGLAGIHNEQFF
J gene: TRBJ1-1; V gene: TRBV11-2; CDR3 protein: CASSLVGLNEAFF
J gene: TRBJ2-7; V gene: TRBV20-1; CDR3 protein: CSPRAGFDEQYF
J gene: TRBJ2-7; V gene: TRBV6-1; CDR3 protein: CASRLLGQGLPEQYF
J gene: TRBJ1-1; V gene: TRBV16; CDR3 protein: CASSPPGTLNTEAFF
J gene: TRBJ1-4; V gene: TRBV12-3/TRBV12-4; CDR3 protein: CASGAPFRWQKLFF
J gene: TRBJ1-2; V gene: TRBV10-3; CDR3 protein: CAISESMGGADYGYTF
J gene: TRBJ2-7; V gene: TRBV6-1; CDR3 protein: CASSRDRDHPPVF
J gene: TRBJ2-1; V gene: TRBV2; CDR3 protein: CASRLGQGANNEQFF
J gene: TRBJ1-3; V gene: TRBV20-1; CDR3 protein: CSAPDRVGNTIYF
J gene: TRBJ2-3; V gene: TRBV11-2; CDR3 protein: CASSLEPWGGPDTQYF
J gene: TRBJ1-4; V gene: TRBV5-1; CDR3 protein: CASSLGQQNEKLFF
J gene: TRBJ2-5; V gene: TRBV27; CDR3 protein: CASSLLGTKKTQYF
J gene: TRBJ2-1; V gene: TRBV2; CDR3 protein: CASEQGTSSYNEQFF